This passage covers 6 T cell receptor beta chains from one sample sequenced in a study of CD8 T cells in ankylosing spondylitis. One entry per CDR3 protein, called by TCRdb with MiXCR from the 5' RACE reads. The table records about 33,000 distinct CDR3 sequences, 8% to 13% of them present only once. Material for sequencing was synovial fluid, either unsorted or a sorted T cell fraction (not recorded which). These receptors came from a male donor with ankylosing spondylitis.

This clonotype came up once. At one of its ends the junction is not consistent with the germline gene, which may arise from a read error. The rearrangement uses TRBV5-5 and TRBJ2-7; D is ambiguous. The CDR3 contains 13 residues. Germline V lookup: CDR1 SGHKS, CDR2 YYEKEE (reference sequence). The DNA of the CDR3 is TGTGCCAGCAGCTTTTCCAGCTCCTACGAGCGGTACTTC. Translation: CASSFSSSYERYF.

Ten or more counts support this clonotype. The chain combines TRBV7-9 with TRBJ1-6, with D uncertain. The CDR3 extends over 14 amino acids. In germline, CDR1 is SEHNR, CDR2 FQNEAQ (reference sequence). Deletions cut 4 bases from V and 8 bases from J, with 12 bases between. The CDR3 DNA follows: TGTGCCAGCAGCTCCCCTCGCCTGGATTCACCCCTCCACTTT. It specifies CASSSPRLDSPLHF.

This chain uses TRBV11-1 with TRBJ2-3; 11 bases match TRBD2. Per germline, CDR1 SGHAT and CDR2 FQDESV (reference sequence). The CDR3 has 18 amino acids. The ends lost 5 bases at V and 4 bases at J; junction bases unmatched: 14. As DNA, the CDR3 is TGTGCCAGCAGCCCGGGTTCACTAGCGGGAGATTGGGCAGATACGCAGTATTTT. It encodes CASSPGSLAGDWADTQYF.

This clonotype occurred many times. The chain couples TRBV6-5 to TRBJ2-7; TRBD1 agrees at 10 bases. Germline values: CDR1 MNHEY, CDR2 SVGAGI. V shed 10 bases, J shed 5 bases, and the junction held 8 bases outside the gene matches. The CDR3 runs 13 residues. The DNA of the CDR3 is TGTGCCACCTATTCGGACAGGGGGAACGAGCAGTACTTC. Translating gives CATYSDRGNEQYF.

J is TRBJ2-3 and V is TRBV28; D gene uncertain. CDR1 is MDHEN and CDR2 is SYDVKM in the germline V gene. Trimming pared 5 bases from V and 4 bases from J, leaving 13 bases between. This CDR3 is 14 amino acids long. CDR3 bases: TGTGCCAGCAGTAGGGTTATTGGTCCAGATACGCAGTATTTT. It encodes CASSRVIGPDTQYF.

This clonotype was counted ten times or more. CDR3 nucleotides: TGCGCCAGCAGCCGGGAGACTTTGTTCGAGCAGTACTTC. This translates into CASSRETLFEQYF. V and J are TRBV5-1 and TRBJ2-7; possibly TRBD2 for D (6 bases). Per germline, CDR1 SGHRS and CDR2 YFSETQ. This CDR3 region has 13 residues. The ends were cut back, 4 bases at V and 6 bases at J, with 14 bases in the middle.